The clone carrying this T cell receptor beta chain was seen ten or more times. The sample is drawn from a study of T cells in Graves' hyperthyroidism and ophthalmopathy. The CDR3 is 14 amino acids. V lost 4 bases to trimming and J lost 9 bases, with 15 bases between them. CDR1 SGHAT and CDR2 FQNNGV come from the germline V gene. TCR beta CDR3 sequences were amplified from RNA transcripts. HTBI primers were employed in a first-round RT-PCR of the TCR CDR3. TCRdb passed the multiplex PCR reads through MiXCR, listing each CDR3 protein once. The sample records about 610,000 distinct CDR3 sequences, 16% being singletons.

The sequenced sample was blood. The receptor's source is a woman aged 40 to 50 with Graves' ophthalmopathy. This chain links TRBV11-2 with TRBJ2-2; D is uncertain. The CDR3 sequence is CASSSEPLDRELFF. The CDR3 DNA reads TGTGCCAGCAGCTCAGAGCCCTTGGACCGGGAGCTGTTTTTT.